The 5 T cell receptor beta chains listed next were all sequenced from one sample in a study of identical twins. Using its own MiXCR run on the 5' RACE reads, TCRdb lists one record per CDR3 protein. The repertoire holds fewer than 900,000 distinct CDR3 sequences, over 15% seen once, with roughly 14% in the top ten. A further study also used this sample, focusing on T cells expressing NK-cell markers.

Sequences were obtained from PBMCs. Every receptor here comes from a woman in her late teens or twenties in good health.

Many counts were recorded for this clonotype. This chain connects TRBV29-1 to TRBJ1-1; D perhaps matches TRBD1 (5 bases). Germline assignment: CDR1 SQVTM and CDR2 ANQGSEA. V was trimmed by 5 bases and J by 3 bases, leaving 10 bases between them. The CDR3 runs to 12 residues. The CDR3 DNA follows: TGCAGCGTTTGGGACGGCGACACTGAAGCTTTCTTT. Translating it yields CSVWDGDTEAFF.

CDR3 in amino acids: CASSLGTIVNTGELFF. The CDR3 nucleotides read TGTGCCAGCAGCTTAGGGACCATTGTAAACACCGGGGAGCTGTTTTTT. The chain joins TRBV11-2 to TRBJ2-2; D gene unclear. Trimming shortened V by 1 base and J by 2 bases, and 11 bases separated the two germline ends. The length of the CDR3 is 16 residues. CDR1 is SGHAT, CDR2 FQNNGV, per germline.

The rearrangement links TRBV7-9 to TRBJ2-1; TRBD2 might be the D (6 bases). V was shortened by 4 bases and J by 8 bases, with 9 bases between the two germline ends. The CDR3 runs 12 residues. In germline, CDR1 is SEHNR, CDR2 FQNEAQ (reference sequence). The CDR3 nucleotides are TGTGCCAGCAGCTCGGGACTGTATGAGCAGTTCTTC. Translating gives CASSSGLYEQFF. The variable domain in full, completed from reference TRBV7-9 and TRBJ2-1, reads DTGVSQNPRHKITKRGQNVTFRCDPISEHNRLYWYRQTLGQGPEFLTYFQNEAQLEKSRLLSDRFSAERPKGSFSTLEIQRTEQGDSAMYLCASSSGLYEQFFGPGTRLTVL.

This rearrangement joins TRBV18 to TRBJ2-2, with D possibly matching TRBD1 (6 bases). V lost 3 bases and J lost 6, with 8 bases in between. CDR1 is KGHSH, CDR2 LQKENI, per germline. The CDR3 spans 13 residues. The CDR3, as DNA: TGTGCCAGCTCACCCACAGGGTCCGGGGAGCTGTTTTTT. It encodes CASSPTGSGELFF.

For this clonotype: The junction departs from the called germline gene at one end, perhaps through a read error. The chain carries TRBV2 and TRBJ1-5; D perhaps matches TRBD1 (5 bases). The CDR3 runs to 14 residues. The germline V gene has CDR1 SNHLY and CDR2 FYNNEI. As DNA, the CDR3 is TGTGCCAGCCATCGGGACGGCTGGAATCAACCCCAGCATTTT. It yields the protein CASHRDGWNQPQHF.